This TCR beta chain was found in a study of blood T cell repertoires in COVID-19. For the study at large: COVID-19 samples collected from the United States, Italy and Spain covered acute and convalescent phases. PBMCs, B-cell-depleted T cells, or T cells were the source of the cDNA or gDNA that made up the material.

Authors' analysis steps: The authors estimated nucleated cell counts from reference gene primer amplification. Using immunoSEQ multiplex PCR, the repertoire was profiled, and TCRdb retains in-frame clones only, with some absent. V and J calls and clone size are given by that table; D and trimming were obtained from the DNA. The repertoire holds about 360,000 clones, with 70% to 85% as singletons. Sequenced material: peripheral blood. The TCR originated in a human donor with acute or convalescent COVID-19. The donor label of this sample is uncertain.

The CDR3: CASSPSPGPQHF. The CDR3 region has the DNA TGTGCCAGCTCACCCTCTCCGGGGCCCCAGCATTTT. The V gene is TRBV18, the J gene TRBJ1-5; the D is unclear. Germline V gene data show CDR1 as KGHSH and CDR2 as LQKENI. V was pared by 3 bases and J by 9 bases, with 9 bases between. This CDR3 is built from 12 residues.